Reported below is one T cell receptor (beta chain). Germline CDR1 reads SGHTA; CDR2 reads FQGTGA. This CDR3 has 14 residues. V was pared by 5 bases and J by 3 bases, with 13 bases between. Generated by immunoSEQ multiplex PCR, the TCRdb table keeps only in-frame clones and is missing some. The profile covers 35,000 to 40,000 clones, with more than 70% appearing a single time and 0.7% to 0.95% taken by the ten largest. The sample originates from a study of T cell changes during pregnancy in multiple sclerosis. The material was CD4+ T cells from peripheral blood mononuclear cells, obtained after pregnancy. This chain joins TRBV7-3 and TRBJ1-2; D might be TRBD1 (5 bases). The clonotype originates from a female donor in good health, enrolled as a control in a pregnancy study. The CDR3 region has the DNA TGTGCCAGCAGCCTAAACGGAGGGGACTATGGCTACACCTTC. Encoded protein: CASSLNGGDYGYTF.